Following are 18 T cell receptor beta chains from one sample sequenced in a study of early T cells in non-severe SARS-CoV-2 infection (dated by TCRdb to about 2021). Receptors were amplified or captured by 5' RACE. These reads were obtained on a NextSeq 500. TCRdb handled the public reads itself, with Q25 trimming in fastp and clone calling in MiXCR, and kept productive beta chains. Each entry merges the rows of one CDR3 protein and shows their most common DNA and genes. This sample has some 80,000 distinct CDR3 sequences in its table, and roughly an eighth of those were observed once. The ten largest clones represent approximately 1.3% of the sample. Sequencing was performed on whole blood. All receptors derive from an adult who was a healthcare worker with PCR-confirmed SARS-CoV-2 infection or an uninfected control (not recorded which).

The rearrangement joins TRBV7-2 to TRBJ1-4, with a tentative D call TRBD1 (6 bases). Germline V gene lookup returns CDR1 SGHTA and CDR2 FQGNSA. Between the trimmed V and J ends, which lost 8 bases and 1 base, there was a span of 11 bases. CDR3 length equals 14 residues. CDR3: CASAPDRTNEKLFF. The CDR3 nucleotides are TGTGCCAGCGCTCCGGACAGAACTAATGAAAAACTGTTTTTT.

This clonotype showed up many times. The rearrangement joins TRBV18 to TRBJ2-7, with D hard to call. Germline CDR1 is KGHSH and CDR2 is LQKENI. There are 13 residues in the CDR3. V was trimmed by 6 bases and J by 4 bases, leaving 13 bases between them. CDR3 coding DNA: TGTGCCAGCTCCCTCGCCGCGACTTACGAGCAGTACTTC. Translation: CASSLAATYEQYF.

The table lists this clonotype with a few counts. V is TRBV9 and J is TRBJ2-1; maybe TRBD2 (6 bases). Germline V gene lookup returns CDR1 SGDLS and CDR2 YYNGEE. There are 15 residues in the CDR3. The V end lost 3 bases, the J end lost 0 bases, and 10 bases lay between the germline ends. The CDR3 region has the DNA TGTGCCAGCAGCGCCGGGGGATACTCCTACAATGAGCAGTTCTTC. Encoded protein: CASSAGGYSYNEQFF.

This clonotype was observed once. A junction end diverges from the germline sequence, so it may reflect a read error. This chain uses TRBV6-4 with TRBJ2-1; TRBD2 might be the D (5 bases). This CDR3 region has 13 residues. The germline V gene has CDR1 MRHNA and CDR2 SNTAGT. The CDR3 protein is CASSTGIYIEQFF. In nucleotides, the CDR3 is TGTGCCAGCAGTACCGGGATCTACATTGAGCAGTTCTTC.

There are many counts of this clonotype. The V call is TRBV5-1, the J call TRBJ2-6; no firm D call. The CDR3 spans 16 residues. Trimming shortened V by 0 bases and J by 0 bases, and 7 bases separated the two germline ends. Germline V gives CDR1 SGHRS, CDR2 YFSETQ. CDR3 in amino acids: CASSLAHSSGANVLTF. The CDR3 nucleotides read TGCGCCAGCAGCTTGGCCCATAGCTCTGGGGCCAACGTCCTGACTTTC.

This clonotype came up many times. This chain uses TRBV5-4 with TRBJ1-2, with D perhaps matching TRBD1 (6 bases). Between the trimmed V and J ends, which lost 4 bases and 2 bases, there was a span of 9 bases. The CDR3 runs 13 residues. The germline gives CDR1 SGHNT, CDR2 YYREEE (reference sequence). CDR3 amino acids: CASSRDRNYGYTF. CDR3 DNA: TGTGCCAGCAGCCGAGACAGGAACTATGGCTACACCTTC.

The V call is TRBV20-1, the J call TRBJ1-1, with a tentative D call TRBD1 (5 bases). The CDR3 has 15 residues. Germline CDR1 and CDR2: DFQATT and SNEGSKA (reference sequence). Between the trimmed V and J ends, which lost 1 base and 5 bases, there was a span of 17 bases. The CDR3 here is CSARASLRGYTEAFF. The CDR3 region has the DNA TGCAGTGCTAGAGCCTCCTTGAGGGGTTATACTGAAGCTTTCTTT.

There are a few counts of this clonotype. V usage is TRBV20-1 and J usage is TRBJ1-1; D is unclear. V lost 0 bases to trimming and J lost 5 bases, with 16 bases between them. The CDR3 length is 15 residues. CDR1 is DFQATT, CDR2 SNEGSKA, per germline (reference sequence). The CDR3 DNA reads TGCAGTGCTAGAGACCCCCACGGACCCGGAACTGAAGCTTTCTTT. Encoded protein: CSARDPHGPGTEAFF.

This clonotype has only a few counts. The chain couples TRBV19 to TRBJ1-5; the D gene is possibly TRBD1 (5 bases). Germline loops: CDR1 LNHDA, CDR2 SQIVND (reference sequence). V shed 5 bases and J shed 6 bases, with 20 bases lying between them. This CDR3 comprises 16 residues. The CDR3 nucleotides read TGTGCCAGTAGTTCATTCCCCTCAGGTAGGGGTCAGCCCCAGCATTTT. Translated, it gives CASSSFPSGRGQPQHF.

CDR3: CASKSPPGRGYTF. DNA of the CDR3: TGTGCCAGCAAGTCCCCCCCCGGACGGGGCTACACCTTC. The genes are TRBV19 and TRBJ1-2; D not resolved. In germline, CDR1 is LNHDA, CDR2 SQIVND (reference sequence). This CDR3 region has 13 residues. V lost 9 bases and J lost 8, with 19 bases in between.

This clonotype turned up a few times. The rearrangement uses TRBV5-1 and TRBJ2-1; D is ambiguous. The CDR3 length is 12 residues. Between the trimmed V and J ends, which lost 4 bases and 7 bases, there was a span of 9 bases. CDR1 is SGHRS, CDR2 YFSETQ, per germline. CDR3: CASSPDGNEQFF. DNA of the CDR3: TGCGCCAGCAGCCCCGACGGAAATGAGCAGTTCTTC. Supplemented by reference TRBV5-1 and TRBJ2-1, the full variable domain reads KAGVTQTPRYLIKTRGQQVTLSCSPISGHRSVSWYQQTPGQGLQFLFEYFSETQRNKGNFPGRFSGRQFSNSRSEMNVSTLELGDSALYLCASSPDGNEQFFGPGTRLTVL.

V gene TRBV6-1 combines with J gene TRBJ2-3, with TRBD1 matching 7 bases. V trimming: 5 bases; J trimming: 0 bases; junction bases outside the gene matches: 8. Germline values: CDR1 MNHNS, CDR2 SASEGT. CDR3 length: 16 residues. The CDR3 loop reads CASSRAIRGSTDTQYF. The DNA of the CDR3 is TGTGCCAGCAGTCGTGCTATCAGGGGGAGCACAGATACGCAGTATTTT.

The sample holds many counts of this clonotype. The DNA of the CDR3 is TGCAGTGCTAGGGCTAGCGGGGGGGCCCGGGAGACCCAGTACTTC. Amino acids: CSARASGGARETQYF. This chain links TRBV20-1 with TRBJ2-5, with 12 bases matching TRBD2. The CDR3 length is 15 residues. The germline gives CDR1 DFQATT, CDR2 SNEGSKA (reference sequence). Trimming at V came to 3 bases and at J to 5 bases, leaving 7 bases not matched to a gene.

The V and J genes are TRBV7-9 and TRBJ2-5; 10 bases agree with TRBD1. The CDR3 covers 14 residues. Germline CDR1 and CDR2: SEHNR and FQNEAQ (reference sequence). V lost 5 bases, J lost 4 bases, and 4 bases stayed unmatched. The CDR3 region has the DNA TGTGCCAGCAGCCAATGGGACAGGGGAGAGACCCAGTACTTC. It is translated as CASSQWDRGETQYF.

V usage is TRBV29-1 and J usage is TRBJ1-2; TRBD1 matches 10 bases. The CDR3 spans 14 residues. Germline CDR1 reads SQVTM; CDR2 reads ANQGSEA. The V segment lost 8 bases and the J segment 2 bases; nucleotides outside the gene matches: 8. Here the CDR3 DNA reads TGCAGCACTCCCCGGACAGGGGGAAACTATGGCTACACCTTC. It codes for CSTPRTGGNYGYTF.

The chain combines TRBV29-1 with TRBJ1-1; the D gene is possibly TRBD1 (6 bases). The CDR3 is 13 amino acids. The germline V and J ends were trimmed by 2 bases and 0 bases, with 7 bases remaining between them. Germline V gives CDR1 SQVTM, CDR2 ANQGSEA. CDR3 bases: TGCAGCGTTGAACGGGGGCTGAACACTGAAGCTTTCTTT. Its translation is CSVERGLNTEAFF.

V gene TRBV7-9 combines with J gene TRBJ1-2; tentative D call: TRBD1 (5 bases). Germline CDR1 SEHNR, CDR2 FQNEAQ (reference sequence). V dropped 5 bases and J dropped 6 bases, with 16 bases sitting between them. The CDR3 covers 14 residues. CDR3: CASSTGHVRDGYTF. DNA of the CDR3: TGTGCCAGCAGCACAGGACACGTCAGGGATGGCTACACCTTC.

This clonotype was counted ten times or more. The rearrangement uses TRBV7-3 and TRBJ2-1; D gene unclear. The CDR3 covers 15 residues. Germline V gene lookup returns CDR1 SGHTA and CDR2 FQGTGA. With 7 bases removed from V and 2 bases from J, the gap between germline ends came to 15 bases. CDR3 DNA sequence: TGTGCCAGCACCCCCGGCCCGGGCGCCTACAATGAGCAGTTCTTC. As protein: CASTPGPGAYNEQFF.